This TCR beta chain derives from a study of T cell repertoires in cytomegalovirus infection. Study-level results: Within the response measured ex vivo, HLA-C-restricted CMV-specific TCR beta clonotypes were dominant.

TCRdb called the reads again in MiXCR, with one record for every CDR3 protein. The sample carries 350,000 to 550,000 distinct CDR3 sequences, roughly a third recorded once. V lost 5 bases and J lost 0, with 21 bases in between. CDR3 length: 18 residues. CDR1 MDHEN and CDR2 SYDVKM come from the germline V gene. This clonotype was observed many times. Its target is unknown. Sequences were obtained from PBMCs. The chain combines TRBV28 with TRBJ2-3, with D unresolved. This TCR derives from a human donor in good health (CMV status not recorded). Some clones in this sample may be carry-over from other donors' samples. Here the CDR3 reads CASSPIVGKFSSTDTQYF. The CDR3 region has the DNA TGTGCCAGCAGTCCCATAGTTGGGAAATTCTCTAGCACAGATACGCAGTATTTT.